The 17 T cell receptor beta chains presented below share a single source sample, sequenced in a study of T-cell memory formation after mild COVID-19. TCRdb reprocessed the 5' RACE reads via MiXCR and lists one record per CDR3 protein. The profile shows fewer than 450,000 distinct CDR3 sequences, 20% to 25% of them singletons. Sequences were obtained from PBMCs or a T cell subset sorted from them (not recorded which). Receptors were obtained from an adult woman who had mild COVID-19 (a few samples of this study predate the infection). Cell type and time point are not known.

The genes are TRBV12-3 or TRBV12-4 and TRBJ2-7; D uncertain. The CDR3 contains 12 residues. Trimming took 6 bases from V and 5 from J, leaving 11 bases between them. As DNA, the CDR3 is TGTGCCAGCAGCTTCTTTGGCGACGAGCAGTACTTC. Amino acids: CASSFFGDEQYF.

The CDR3 is CASSKLAGGPPNIQYF. CDR3 bases: TGTGCCAGCAGCAAACTAGCGGGAGGGCCGCCAAACATTCAGTACTTC. The V and J genes are TRBV7-8 and TRBJ2-4, with TRBD2 identical over 13 bases. The V segment lost 5 bases and the J segment 6 bases; nucleotides outside the gene matches: 7. Germline values: CDR1 SGHVS, CDR2 FQNEAQ. The CDR3 contains 16 residues.

This clonotype was counted between two and nine times. The chain has TRBV5-6 and TRBJ2-5; 13 positions match TRBD2. V was pared by 3 bases and J by 2 bases, with 10 bases of the junction left unmatched. Germline lookup yields CDR1 SGHDT and CDR2 YYEEEE. The CDR3 spans 18 residues. The CDR3 region is CASSYWGLAGSLQETQYF. The CDR3, as DNA: TGTGCCAGCAGCTACTGGGGACTAGCGGGGTCTCTTCAAGAGACCCAGTACTTC.

The rearrangement joins TRBV7-9 to TRBJ2-1, with D perhaps matching TRBD2 (5 bases). Germline V CDR1 and CDR2: SEHNR, FQNEAQ (reference sequence). V was cut by 3 bases and J by 14 bases, with 11 bases left in between. This CDR3 has 11 residues. CDR3 amino acids: CASSLLGGEFF. DNA for the CDR3: TGTGCCAGCAGCTTGTTAGGAGGCGAGTTCTTC.

The chain is built from TRBV18 and TRBJ1-3; D remains ambiguous. Per germline, CDR1 KGHSH and CDR2 LQKENI. V was clipped by 2 bases and J by 4 bases, with 15 bases between them. This CDR3 has 16 amino acids. This CDR3 is CASSPEVKGYGNTIYF. The CDR3 DNA reads as TGTGCCAGCTCACCAGAGGTCAAGGGATACGGAAACACCATATATTTT.

This clonotype turned up a few times. This chain uses TRBV20-1 with TRBJ2-5; D is unresolved. V lost 1 base and J 5 bases, leaving 11 bases between the germline ends. The CDR3 spans 13 residues. Germline CDR1 DFQATT, CDR2 SNEGSKA (reference sequence). CDR3 coding DNA: TGCAGTGCTAGAGGCTCGGGTGGGGAGACCCAGTACTTC. Encoded protein: CSARGSGGETQYF.

The rearrangement uses TRBV20-1 and TRBJ2-2; D perhaps matches TRBD2 (6 bases). The V end was cut by 6 bases, the J end by 6 bases, with 20 bases between. The germline V gene has CDR1 DFQATT and CDR2 SNEGSKA (reference sequence). The CDR3 spans 15 residues. The CDR3 region has the DNA TGCAGTGCCCAGAGGGCGGGGCGGTATTCCGGGGAGCTGTTTTTT. This codes for CSAQRAGRYSGELFF.

This clonotype turned up a few times. The rearrangement joins TRBV5-8 to TRBJ1-2; D not certain. Germline V CDR1 and CDR2: SGHTS, YDEGEE. V gave up 2 bases and J gave up 2 bases, with 10 bases separating them. CDR3 size: 14 residues. The CDR3: CASSFQTENYGYTF. DNA of the CDR3: TGTGCCAGCAGCTTCCAGACGGAGAACTATGGCTACACCTTC.

This clonotype was observed at least ten times. The genes are TRBV24-1 and TRBJ2-7; 7 bases map to TRBD1. The CDR3 covers 15 residues. Germline V CDR1 and CDR2: KGHDR, SFDVKD. V gave up 3 bases and J gave up 2 bases; unmatched junction bases: 6. The CDR3 coding sequence is TGTGCCACCAGTGATCCTGGACAGGCTACCTACGAGCAGTACTTC. Encoded protein: CATSDPGQATYEQYF.

Only a few counts were recorded for this clonotype. This chain uses TRBV4-2 with TRBJ2-7; maybe TRBD2 (6 bases). The V and J ends lost 0 bases and 3 bases respectively, with 18 bases between them. Germline V gene data show CDR1 as LGHNA and CDR2 as YNFKEQ. The CDR3 consists of 17 residues. CDR3: CASSQDLFGGMSYEQYF. The CDR3 DNA follows: TGTGCCAGCAGCCAAGATCTCTTTGGCGGGATGAGCTACGAGCAGTACTTC.

This chain links TRBV12-3 or TRBV12-4 with TRBJ2-1; 10 bases match TRBD2. This CDR3 contains 20 residues. V dropped 0 bases and J dropped 8; count of bases not matched to a gene: 19. Here the CDR3 reads CASSLALGLARLTGQYEQFF. The CDR3 bases are TGTGCCAGCAGTTTAGCGCTGGGACTAGCGAGGTTAACAGGCCAGTATGAGCAGTTCTTC.

A few counts support this clonotype. This chain uses TRBV19 with TRBJ1-4; D possibly corresponds to TRBD1 (6 bases). V lost 2 bases to trimming and J lost 2 bases, with 9 bases between them. The CDR3 sequence is 15 residues long. Germline values: CDR1 LNHDA, CDR2 SQIVND (reference sequence). The CDR3 DNA reads TGTGCCAGTAGTATACAGGGGTACACTAATGAAAAACTGTTTTTT. Its translation: CASSIQGYTNEKLFF.

This clonotype was found a few times. The J gene is TRBJ1-1, the V gene TRBV30; the D is unclear. The CDR3 contains 13 residues. Germline CDR1 reads GTSNPN; CDR2 reads SVGIG (reference sequence). The germline V and J ends were trimmed by 0 bases and 1 base, with 6 bases remaining between them. DNA for the CDR3: TGTGCCTGGAGTGTAGACCCGAACACTGAAGCTTTCTTT. Protein: CAWSVDPNTEAFF. The whole variable domain, filled in from reference TRBV30 and TRBJ1-1, reads SQTIHQWPATLVQPVGSPLSLECTVEGTSNPNLYWYRQAAGRGLQLLFYSVGIGQISSEVPQNLSASRPQDRQFILSSKKLLLSDSGFYLCAWSVDPNTEAFFGQGTRLTVV.

The J gene is TRBJ2-2, the V gene TRBV9, with 13 bases that match TRBD2. This CDR3 region has 21 residues. The ends lost 3 bases at V and 1 base at J; junction bases unmatched: 15. Germline CDR1 and CDR2: SGDLS and YYNGEE. The CDR3 here is CASSARTSGSNPAWNTGELFF. The CDR3, as DNA: TGTGCCAGCAGCGCCCGGACTAGCGGGAGTAATCCCGCGTGGAACACCGGGGAGCTGTTTTTT.

V gene TRBV3-1 combines with J gene TRBJ2-7, with D perhaps TRBD2 (5 bases). Germline loops: CDR1 LGHDT, CDR2 YNNKEL (reference sequence). This CDR3 has 12 residues. The ends were cut back, 3 bases at V and 6 bases at J, with 9 bases in the middle. CDR3 nucleotides: TGTGCCAGCAGCCAGGTGAGCGGCGAGCAGTACTTC. Its translation is CASSQVSGEQYF.

CDR3 region: CASSLGTPVLYEQYF. As DNA, the CDR3 is TGTGCCAGCAGCCTCGGGACCCCAGTACTATACGAGCAGTACTTC. This chain joins TRBV7-8 and TRBJ2-7; perhaps D is TRBD1 or TRBD2 (5 bases each). The CDR3 length is 15 residues. The germline V gene has CDR1 SGHVS and CDR2 FQNEAQ. Trimming removed 5 bases at V and 4 bases at J, with 18 bases between. The full variable domain, with the rest looked up from reference TRBV7-8 and TRBJ2-7, is GAGVSQSPRYKVAKRGQDVALRCDPISGHVSLFWYQQALGQGPEFLTYFQNEAQLDKSGLPSDRFFAERPEGSVSTLKIQRTQQEDSAVYLCASSLGTPVLYEQYFGPGTRLTVT.

Comments on this clonotype: Since a much larger clone is just one base distant, this may be a read error. The chain carries TRBV7-8 and TRBJ1-6, with D hard to call. This CDR3 is built from 13 residues. Looked up from germline, CDR1 is SGHVS and CDR2 is FQNEAQ. Here the CDR3 reads CASTETNNLPLHF. Here the CDR3 DNA reads TGTGCCAGCACAGAGACAAATAATTTACCCCTCCACTTT.